The entry below gives a single T cell receptor beta chain sequence along with its context. What it binds is unknown. CD45RO-negative CD8 cells positively selected for CCR7 made up the naive population, which excluded terminally differentiated effector memory CD45RA+ cells. The study drew its donors from healthy HIV-negative adults without recent acute infections or vaccinations. Deep was the level at which the assay was run. The material for each subset, its genomic DNA, was split evenly across several immunoSEQ plates. Libraries were prepared by immunoSEQ multiplex PCR; TCRdb keeps only in-frame clonotypes and omits some of them. The data hold some 2 million clones, with about 95% observed a single time. These data belong to a study of shared clonotypes between healthy human individuals. Findings and limits, study-wide: Rarefaction revealed incomplete sorted-subset sequencing despite large depth.

The germline V gene has CDR1 MDHEN and CDR2 SYDVKM. The germline V and J ends were trimmed by 3 bases and 4 bases, with 19 bases remaining between them. The CDR3 runs 16 residues. The chain carries TRBV28 and TRBJ2-7, with D perhaps TRBD1 (6 bases). Sequencing input: naive CD8+ T cells sorted from blood. The TCR comes from a man aged 18-30 years in good health. Here the CDR3 DNA reads TGTGCCAGCAGTTTTGACCCGGGACAACTCGTATACGAGCAGTACTTC. Its protein product is CASSFDPGQLVYEQYF.